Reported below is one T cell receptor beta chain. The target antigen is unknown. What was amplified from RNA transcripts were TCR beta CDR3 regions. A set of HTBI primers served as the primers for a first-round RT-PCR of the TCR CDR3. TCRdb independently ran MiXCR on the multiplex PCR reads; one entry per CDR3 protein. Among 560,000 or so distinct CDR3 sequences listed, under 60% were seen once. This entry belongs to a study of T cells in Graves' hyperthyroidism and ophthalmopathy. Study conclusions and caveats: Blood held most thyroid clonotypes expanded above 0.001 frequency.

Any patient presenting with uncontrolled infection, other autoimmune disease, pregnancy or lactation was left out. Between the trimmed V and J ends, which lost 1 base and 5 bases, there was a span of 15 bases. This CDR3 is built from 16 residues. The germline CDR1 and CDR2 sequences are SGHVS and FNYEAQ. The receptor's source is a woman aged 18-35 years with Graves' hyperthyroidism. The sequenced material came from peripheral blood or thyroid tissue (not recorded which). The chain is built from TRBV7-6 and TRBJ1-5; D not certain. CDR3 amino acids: CASSLDRAGSDQPQHF. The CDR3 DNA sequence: TGTGCCAGCAGCTTAGATCGGGCGGGGTCAGATCAGCCCCAGCATTTT.